Presented here are 14 T cell receptor beta chains from one specimen sequenced in a study of shared T cell receptors in the human thymus. Sequencing used immunoSEQ multiplex PCR; TCRdb keeps in-frame clones, though not all of them. This sample has hundreds of thousands of clones; 75% to 85% occur once, and the top ten carry about 0.013%. The same specimen was also included in a second study, on human thymus T cells.

The sample consisted of thymocytes. Receptors originate from a boy under three years old with a congenital heart defect.

J is TRBJ2-7 and V is TRBV10-3; 10 bases agree with TRBD1. With 10 bases clipped from V and 5 bases from J, the junction kept 11 bases outside the gene matches. This CDR3 has 14 amino acids. Germline V lookup: CDR1 ENHRY, CDR2 SYGVKD. CDR3 residues: CATFSGTGAHEQYF. The CDR3 nucleotides read TGTGCCACCTTCTCCGGGACAGGGGCCCACGAGCAGTACTTC.

The genes are TRBV12-5 and TRBJ2-1, with D unresolved. CDR1 is LGHNT and CDR2 is FRNRAP in the germline V gene. The CDR3 consists of 13 residues. The V gene lost 5 bases and the J gene lost 2 bases, with 7 bases spanning the gap. CDR3 in amino acids: CASGPTAYNEQFF. The CDR3 DNA reads TGTGCTAGTGGTCCCACGGCCTACAATGAGCAGTTCTTC.

The chain links TRBV18 to TRBJ2-1; D may be TRBD2 (6 bases). Trimming left V 1 base short and J 6 bases short, with 13 bases between. The CDR3 is 15 amino acids. The V gene's germline CDR1 is KGHSH and CDR2 LQKENI. CDR3 in DNA: TGTGCCAGCTCACCACGGTCGGGAGCGGGCAATGAGCAGTTCTTC. Translation: CASSPRSGAGNEQFF.

J is TRBJ2-1 and V is TRBV30, with TRBD2 identical over 9 bases. Looked up from germline, CDR1 is GTSNPN and CDR2 is SVGIG (reference sequence). Germline trimming cut 5 bases from V and 8 bases from J; bases unmatched to any gene: 10. This CDR3 is 14 amino acids long. This CDR3 reads CAWAPLAGIDEQFF. The CDR3 bases are TGTGCCTGGGCCCCTCTAGCGGGAATTGATGAGCAGTTCTTC.

The chain recombines TRBV7-2 with TRBJ2-2, with 14 bases identical to TRBD2. J lost 1 base, V lost 3 bases, and 4 bases had no gene match. Germline V CDR1 and CDR2: SGHTA, FQGNSA. This CDR3 has 18 residues. The CDR3 is CASSFLGTSGRNTGELFF. DNA for the CDR3: TGTGCCAGCAGCTTTTTGGGGACTAGCGGGAGGAACACCGGGGAGCTGTTTTTT.

The genes are TRBV14 and TRBJ2-7, with D perhaps TRBD1 (5 bases). There are 14 residues in the CDR3. Per germline, CDR1 SGHDN and CDR2 FVKESK. Deletions cut 1 base from V and 0 bases from J, with 7 bases between. The CDR3 loop reads CASSQAGCSYEQYF. CDR3 sequence (DNA): TGTGCCAGCAGCCAAGCAGGGTGCTCCTACGAGCAGTACTTC.

This clone appeared a few times. The chain couples TRBV28 to TRBJ1-4, with D maybe TRBD1 (6 bases). CDR3 length: 17 residues. The V gene lost 7 bases and the J gene lost 6 bases, with 24 bases spanning the gap. Per the germline V gene, CDR1 is MDHEN and CDR2 is SYDVKM. CDR3 in DNA: TGTGCCAGCATCCCCCGGGGCCCGACAGGAGCCTATGAAAAACTGTTTTTT. Its protein product is CASIPRGPTGAYEKLFF.

This clone was detected only once. The chain links TRBV5-6 to TRBJ2-5, with TRBD1 matching over 7 bases. Unmatched junction bases numbered 10, after V lost 2 bases and J lost 3 bases. This CDR3 has 16 amino acids. The germline CDR1 and CDR2 sequences are SGHDT and YYEEEE. In nucleotides, the CDR3 is TGTGCCAGCAGCTTCCTGGACAGGCCGACCGAAGAGACCCAGTACTTC. Amino acids: CASSFLDRPTEETQYF.

The rearrangement links TRBV7-8 to TRBJ2-7; 8 bases are a match to TRBD2. Germline V gene sequence: CDR1 SGHVS, CDR2 FQNEAQ. J lost 5 bases, V lost 5 bases, and 8 bases had no gene match. This CDR3 spans 14 amino acids. CDR3 DNA sequence: TGTGCCAGCAGCATAACCGGGACTAGGGACGAGCAGTACTTC. Encoded protein: CASSITGTRDEQYF.

The V call is TRBV7-2, the J call TRBJ1-3, with unresolved D. Germline V gives CDR1 SGHTA, CDR2 FQGNSA. The CDR3 is made up of 14 amino acids. V was pared by 5 bases and J by 2 bases, with 10 bases between. The CDR3 spells CASSPWRAGNTIYF. In DNA form, the CDR3 reads TGTGCCAGCAGCCCTTGGAGGGCTGGAAACACCATATATTTT.

V and J are TRBV9 and TRBJ2-5, with TRBD2 matching 13 bases. The CDR3 runs 17 residues. The junction had 7 bases not matched to a gene; V was cut back by 3 bases and J by 2 bases. Germline-derived CDR1 and CDR2 are SGDLS and YYNGEE. CDR3 DNA sequence: TGTGCCAGCAGCGCGACTAGCGGGGGGACCATACAAGAGACCCAGTACTTC. This codes for CASSATSGGTIQETQYF.

This rearrangement joins TRBV27 to TRBJ2-2, with 11 bases fitting TRBD1. The CDR3 runs 16 residues. J lost 7 bases, V lost 7 bases, and 11 bases had no gene match. CDR1 is MNHEY, CDR2 SMNVEV, per germline (reference sequence). DNA of the CDR3: TGTGCCAGCACCAAATCGCGGGACAGGGGGAACGGGGAGCTGTTTTTT. It encodes CASTKSRDRGNGELFF.

The CDR3 nucleotides are TGTGCCAGCACCTATAGCGGGAGGCACGGGAATGAGCAGTTCTTC. This gives the protein CASTYSGRHGNEQFF. The chain joins TRBV6-5 to TRBJ2-1; 10 bases agree with TRBD2. CDR3 length equals 15 residues. Germline V CDR1 and CDR2: MNHEY, SVGAGI. V lost 7 bases and J lost 7; bases outside the gene matches: 10.

The chain combines TRBV4-1 with TRBJ2-2; TRBD2 aligns across 7 bases. This CDR3 is built from 18 residues. Germline V gene lookup returns CDR1 MGHRA and CDR2 YSYEKL. V was pared by 0 bases and J by 0 bases, with 7 bases of the junction left unmatched. CDR3 in DNA: TGCGCCAGCAGCCAAGATTTACCTAGCGGAGCGAACACCGGGGAGCTGTTTTTT. Encoded protein: CASSQDLPSGANTGELFF.